Listed here are 6 T cell receptor beta chains from one sample, sequenced in a study of blood T cell repertoires in COVID-19. Measured with immunoSEQ multiplex PCR; TCRdb has only the in-frame clones, and not every one. The sample shows hundreds of thousands of clones, roughly 89% of them seen only once. Source material: PBMCs or T cells enriched from blood (not recorded which). The receptors derive from a woman aged 25-40 years with acute COVID-19.

The chain combines TRBV7-2 with TRBJ2-3, with D possibly being TRBD2 (6 bases). Germline values: CDR1 SGHTA, CDR2 FQGNSA. V dropped 3 bases and J dropped 4 bases, with 8 bases sitting between them. This CDR3 is 13 amino acids long. The CDR3, as DNA: TGTGCCAGCAGCTTTTCTAGCGCAGATACGCAGTATTTT. Protein: CASSFSSADTQYF.

This clone was detected once. The chain uses TRBV5-1 and TRBJ1-1; 10 positions match TRBD1. The CDR3 runs to 16 residues. Trimming removed 3 bases from V and 3 bases from J; junction bases left unmatched: 8. Germline lookup yields CDR1 SGHRS and CDR2 YFSETQ. The CDR3 sequence is CASSWFGQGEDTEAFF. The CDR3 DNA reads as TGCGCCAGCAGCTGGTTCGGACAGGGGGAAGACACTGAAGCTTTCTTT.

The V call is TRBV4-3, the J call TRBJ2-1; D is perhaps TRBD1 (5 bases). Germline values: CDR1 LGHNA, CDR2 YSLEER. There are 15 residues in the CDR3. Trimming left V 0 bases short and J 3 bases short, with 9 bases between. This chain's CDR3 is CASSQDGRDYNEQFF. In DNA form, the CDR3 reads TGCGCCAGCAGCCAAGATGGCAGGGACTACAATGAGCAGTTCTTC.

The chain couples TRBV7-9 to TRBJ2-1; 10 bases line up with TRBD2. Trimming removed 7 bases from V and 5 bases from J; junction bases left unmatched: 8. Germline CDR1 SEHNR, CDR2 FQNEAQ (reference sequence). CDR3 length: 15 amino acids. The CDR3 here is CASIPGLAIHNEQFF. Here the CDR3 DNA reads TGTGCCAGCATCCCGGGACTAGCGATCCACAATGAGCAGTTCTTC.

The chain has TRBV7-9 and TRBJ2-3, with D perhaps TRBD2 (5 bases). With 4 bases removed from V and 4 bases from J, the gap between germline ends came to 12 bases. This CDR3 region has 14 residues. Germline V gene data show CDR1 as SEHNR and CDR2 as FQNEAQ (reference sequence). For the CDR3, the DNA is TGTGCCAGCAGCTCGGACTCCTCCCCAGATACGCAGTATTTT. This encodes CASSSDSSPDTQYF.

V gene TRBV27 combines with J gene TRBJ1-1, with 8 bases matching TRBD1. Looked up from germline, CDR1 is MNHEY and CDR2 is SMNVEV (reference sequence). The CDR3 runs 14 residues. The ends lost 4 bases at V and 4 bases at J; junction bases unmatched: 5. The CDR3 sequence: CASSSRTGFTEAFF. The CDR3 region has the DNA TGTGCCAGCAGTTCCCGGACAGGGTTCACTGAAGCTTTCTTT.